These 11 T cell receptor beta chains came from one sample sequenced in a study of blood T cells in healthy people across ages. Sample-barcoded 5' priming and a J-beta primer mix drove a second PCR of roughly 6 to 12 cycles. TCRdb re-called the 5' RACE reads through MiXCR, storing one row per CDR3 protein. The profile shows about 680,000 distinct CDR3 sequences, 45% to 50% of them singletons. Source material: blood. The receptors shown here come from a woman between 55 and 75 years old in good health.

This clonotype was counted a few times. The chain combines TRBV12-5 with TRBJ2-7, with a tentative D call TRBD1 (5 bases). The CDR3 runs 13 residues. Trimming pared 1 base from V and 7 bases from J, leaving 11 bases between. CDR1 is LGHNT, CDR2 FRNRAP, per germline. As DNA, the CDR3 is TGTGCTAGTGGTTTGGGCAGGGCAGTTGAGCAGTACTTC. This translates into CASGLGRAVEQYF. The full variable domain, completed using reference TRBV12-5 and TRBJ2-7, is DARVTQTPRHKVTEMGQEVTMRCQPILGHNTVFWYRQTMMQGLELLAYFRNRAPLDDSGMPKDRFSAEMPDATLATLKIQPSEPRDSAVYFCASGLGRAVEQYFGPGTRLTVT.

The CDR3 sequence: CASSLVLGQRYGYTF. CDR3 sequence (DNA): TGTGCCAGCAGCTTAGTTTTGGGACAGCGCTATGGCTACACCTTC. This chain joins TRBV7-2 and TRBJ1-2; 7 bases line up with TRBD1. V was pared by 1 base and J by 4 bases, with 6 bases of the junction left unmatched. CDR1 SGHTA and CDR2 FQGNSA come from the germline V gene. The CDR3 runs to 15 residues.

The chain joins TRBV20-1 to TRBJ1-2, with 10 bases lining up with TRBD1. Germline CDR1 and CDR2: DFQATT and SNEGSKA (reference sequence). CDR3 length equals 16 residues. The junction had 11 bases not matched to a gene; V was cut back by 0 bases and J by 7 bases. As DNA, the CDR3 is TGCAGTGCTAGAGATGACCCTCGGACAGGGGGTACTGGCTACACCTTC. Amino acid sequence: CSARDDPRTGGTGYTF.

The rearrangement uses TRBV10-3 and TRBJ2-2; TRBD1 matches 10 bases. J gave up 3 bases and V 6 bases, and 4 bases lay outside the gene matches. Germline-derived CDR1 and CDR2 are ENHRY and SYGVKD. The CDR3 has 15 amino acids. CDR3 sequence reads: CAIRGQGIDTGELFF. The CDR3 region has the DNA TGTGCCATCAGGGGACAGGGGATTGACACCGGGGAGCTGTTTTTT.

For the CDR3, the DNA is TGTGCCAGCAGCGCGGACTTTAGCAATCAGCCCCAGCATTTT. Protein product: CASSADFSNQPQHF. This chain joins TRBV7-2 and TRBJ1-5; D gene unclear. The CDR3 is 14 residues long. Between the trimmed V and J ends, which lost 5 bases and 0 bases, there was a span of 8 bases. Germline CDR1 SGHTA, CDR2 FQGNSA.

The J gene is TRBJ2-6, the V gene TRBV28; no clear D. CDR1 MDHEN and CDR2 SYDVKM come from the germline V gene. V was pared by 3 bases and J by 0 bases, with 6 bases between. This CDR3 is 15 amino acids long. CDR3 in amino acids: CASSFFGSGANVLTF. CDR3 DNA sequence: TGTGCCAGCAGTTTCTTCGGCTCTGGGGCCAACGTCCTGACTTTC.

This clonotype has more than one count but fewer than ten. The chain recombines TRBV20-1 with TRBJ1-1, with a tentative D call TRBD1 (5 bases). This CDR3 is built from 13 residues. Germline V gene data show CDR1 as DFQATT and CDR2 as SNEGSKA (reference sequence). V dropped 4 bases and J dropped 1 base, with 10 bases sitting between them. This CDR3 is CSAIITGNTEAFF. CDR3 DNA: TGCAGTGCTATTATAACAGGGAACACTGAAGCTTTCTTT.

This clonotype showed up just a few times. The chain joins TRBV12-3 or TRBV12-4 to TRBJ2-5; TRBD1 matches 7 bases. The CDR3 runs to 16 residues. The V gene end was trimmed by 5 bases and the J gene end by 3 bases; junction bases not matched to a gene: 12. CDR3 in amino acids: CASSRGSGTAEETQYF. In DNA, the CDR3 is TGTGCCAGCAGTAGGGGGTCCGGGACAGCCGAAGAGACCCAGTACTTC.

This chain uses TRBV6-5 with TRBJ1-6; no definite D call. Per germline, CDR1 MNHEY and CDR2 SVGAGI. V was pared by 1 base and J by 11 bases, with 15 bases between. The CDR3 has 15 amino acids. The CDR3 loop is CASSYFYTGVTPLHF. The DNA for the CDR3 is TGTGCCAGCAGTTACTTTTACACCGGCGTGACACCCCTCCACTTT.

This chain joins TRBV10-3 and TRBJ2-1, with 10 bases that match TRBD2. Germline values: CDR1 ENHRY, CDR2 SYGVKD. V lost 1 base to trimming and J lost 8 bases; unmatched junction nucleotides: 5. This CDR3 has 15 residues. The CDR3 DNA reads as TGTGCCATCAGTGAGTTCGGGACTAGCGTGGATGAGCAGTTCTTC. The encoded protein is CAISEFGTSVDEQFF.

This clonotype was counted only a few times. This chain uses TRBV4-3 with TRBJ1-2, with 9 bases lining up with TRBD1. The CDR3 sequence is 15 residues long. V was pared by 1 base and J by 8 bases, with 8 bases of the junction left unmatched. Germline assignment: CDR1 LGHNA and CDR2 YSLEER. CDR3 sequence reads: CASSQARDRDKGYTF. The CDR3 DNA sequence: TGCGCCAGCAGCCAAGCCCGGGACAGGGATAAAGGCTACACCTTC.